Listed below are T cell receptor beta chains from one sample, sequenced in a study of OX40 agonist ivuxolimab in advanced cancers. Profiled with immunoSEQ multiplex PCR; TCRdb holds only in-frame clones, not every one. The sample has more than 12,000 clones; about 90% are singletons. This specimen consisted of CD4+ or CD8+ T cells sorted from blood, obtained in a trial of the OX40 agonist ivuxolimab. Receptors were obtained from an adult with an advanced solid tumor such as melanoma, head and neck, liver or kidney cancer. Both conserved end residues are part of each CDR3. D genes are given only for firm matches. Expanded clones are given a class, and other clones once, few, many or no size at all.

TRBJ1-5 NA TRBD1 TRBV11-2 CASSSGQSNQPQHF TGTGCCAGCAGCTCGGGACAGAGCAATCAGCCCCAGCATTTT
TRBJ2-6 NA TRBD1 TRBV2 CARTGAGANVLTF TGTGCCCGGACAGGGGCGGGGGCCAACGTCCTGACTTTC
TRBJ1-1 NA NA TRBV7-8 CASSLGQAEAFF TGTGCCAGCAGCTTAGGGCAGGCTGAAGCTTTCTTT
TRBJ2-7 NA TRBD2 TRBV6-1 CASSEKASGPHEQYF TGTGCCAGCAGTGAAAAGGCTAGCGGACCACACGAGCAGTACTTC
TRBJ2-3 NA NA TRBV11-1 CASSSPQQTSTDTQYF TGTGCCAGCAGTTCTCCCCAGCAGACTAGCACAGATACGCAGTATTTT
TRBJ2-3 NA TRBD2 TRBV7-3 CASSSIAGTQYF TGTGCCAGCAGCTCCATAGCGGGTACGCAGTATTTT
TRBJ1-5 large TRBD1 TRBV2 CASSEAFLDRGTQPQHF TGTGCCAGCAGTGAAGCTTTTTTAGACAGGGGAACGCAGCCCCAGCATTTT
TRBJ1-5 NA TRBD1 TRBV5-8 CASSLSGQGEWRNQPQHF TGTGCCAGCAGCCTCTCGGGACAGGGTGAATGGCGCAATCAGCCCCAGCATTTT
TRBJ2-7 once TRBD2 TRBV19 CASSIIPGLGGYEQYF TGTGCCAGTAGTATTATCCCCGGACTAGGAGGCTACGAGCAGTACTTC
TRBJ1-2 NA NA TRBV7-8 CASSLKGHWDYGYTF TGTGCCAGCAGCTTAAAGGGGCATTGGGACTATGGCTACACCTTC
TRBJ2-1 NA NA TRBV23-1 CASSQSATDPYNEQFF TGCGCCAGCAGTCAATCGGCGACAGACCCCTACAATGAGCAGTTCTTC
TRBJ1-1 few NA TRBV6-5 CASSYSQGLNTEAFF TGTGCCAGCAGTTACTCTCAGGGGTTAAACACTGAAGCTTTCTTT
TRBJ2-2 NA TRBD2 TRBV6-5 CASGWREGPGELFF TGTGCCAGCGGCTGGCGGGAGGGCCCCGGGGAGCTGTTTTTT
TRBJ2-3 NA NA TRBV10-2 CASADAGADTQYF TGCGCCAGCGCGGACGCAGGGGCCGATACGCAGTATTTT
TRBJ1-3 NA NA TRBV2 CASSTRDGGGGNTIYF TGTGCCAGCAGTACCCGGGACGGTGGCGGTGGAAACACCATATATTTT
TRBJ1-5 NA NA TRBV10-3 CAISDEGDNQPQHF TGTGCCATCAGTGACGAGGGGGACAATCAGCCCCAGCATTTT
TRBJ1-2 NA NA TRBV28 CASSWPATANYGYTF TGTGCCAGCAGTTGGCCGGCGACAGCTAACTATGGCTACACCTTC
TRBJ2-1 NA NA TRBV7-3 CASSLNGRNNEQFF TGTGCCAGCAGCTTAAACGGACGAAACAATGAGCAGTTCTTC
TRBJ1-6 once TRBD1 TRBV9 CASSGRDRNSPLHF TGTGCCAGCAGCGGCCGGGACAGAAATTCACCCCTCCACTTT
TRBJ2-2 NA NA TRBV29-1 CSVDFYTGELFF TGCAGCGTTGATTTCTACACCGGGGAGCTGTTTTTT
TRBJ2-2 NA TRBD2 TRBV9 CASSVVAGLTGELFF TGTGCCAGCAGCGTTGTAGCGGGGCTTACCGGGGAGCTGTTTTTT
TRBJ1-5 once NA TRBV4-1 CASSQAPLKNGNQPQHF TGCGCCAGCAGCCAAGCACCTCTCAAGAACGGCAATCAGCCCCAGCATTTT
TRBJ2-7 NA TRBD2 TRBV9 CASSVGLAESSYEQYF TGTGCCAGCAGCGTAGGTCTAGCGGAGAGCTCCTACGAGCAGTACTTC
TRBJ2-1 once NA TRBV20-1 CSARDHEQFF TGCAGTGCTCGGGATCATGAGCAGTTCTTC
TRBJ2-1 once NA TRBV2 CASIGQGSYNEQFF TGTGCCAGCATTGGGCAGGGGTCCTACAATGAGCAGTTCTTC
TRBJ2-7 NA TRBD2 TRBV6-1 CASSGLAAYEQYF TGTGCCAGCAGCGGACTAGCGGCCTACGAGCAGTACTTC
TRBJ2-1 NA NA TRBV7-9 CASSLIGDNEQFF TGTGCCAGCAGCTTAATAGGGGACAATGAGCAGTTCTTC
TRBJ2-2 NA NA TRBV7-6 CASSLHGSSTSIRTGELFF TGTGCCAGCAGCTTACATGGCAGCTCCACTTCCATTAGGACCGGGGAGCTGTTTTTT
TRBJ2-1 NA TRBD2 TRBV4-1 CASSQDSSGRYNEQFF TGCGCCAGCAGCCAAGATAGCAGCGGGAGATACAATGAGCAGTTCTTC
TRBJ1-5 NA NA TRBV28 CASSLAGGVRVDNQPQHF TGTGCCAGCAGTTTAGCGGGAGGTGTCAGGGTAGATAATCAGCCCCAGCATTTT
TRBJ2-1 NA TRBD2 TRBV27 CASSPRTSGSYNEQFF TGTGCCAGCAGTCCCCGGACTAGCGGGAGCTACAATGAGCAGTTCTTC
TRBJ2-7 NA NA TRBV27 CASSYDSSYEQYF TGTGCCAGCAGTTACGACAGCTCCTACGAGCAGTACTTC
TRBJ1-5 NA NA TRBV27 CASSMGGDQPQHF TGTGCCAGCAGTATGGGCGGGGATCAGCCCCAGCATTTT
TRBJ2-3 NA NA TRBV27 CASGNPGAQDF TGTGCCAGCGGGAATCCAGGGGCCCAGGATTTT
TRBJ1-4 once NA TRBV7-9 CASSLLQRDEKLFF TGTGCCAGCAGCTTATTGCAGAGGGATGAAAAACTGTTTTTT
TRBJ2-5 NA NA TRBV5-4 CASSLDRAQETQYF TGTGCCAGCAGCTTGGACAGGGCTCAAGAGACCCAGTACTTC
TRBJ1-1 NA NA TRBV30 CAGVSGLVAFF TGTGCCGGAGTTTCGGGATTAGTTGCTTTCTTT
TRBJ1-2 NA TRBD1 TRBV4-1 CASSHDFRDRGSYTF TGCGCCAGCAGCCACGATTTCCGGGACAGGGGTAGCTACACCTTC
TRBJ2-1 NA TRBD2 TRBV5-1 CASSISGLAGGNEQFF TGCGCCAGCAGCATTTCGGGACTAGCGGGAGGCAATGAGCAGTTCTTC
TRBJ2-5 NA NA TRBV28 CASSLWGQETQYF TGTGCCAGCAGTTTGTGGGGACAAGAGACCCAGTACTTC
TRBJ2-1 NA NA TRBV7-8 CASGGTGNNEQFF TGTGCCAGCGGGGGGACGGGTAACAATGAGCAGTTCTTC
TRBJ1-1 NA NA TRBV4-1 CASSQGTTEAFF TGCGCCAGCAGCCAAGGGACTACTGAAGCTTTCTTT
TRBJ1-2 NA TRBD1 TRBV5-5 CASSVALTGGAGYTF TGTGCCAGCAGCGTAGCCCTGACAGGGGGGGCTGGCTACACCTTC
TRBJ2-1 NA NA TRBV4-1 CASSLRYGGDSYNEQFF TGCGCCAGCAGCCTAAGATACGGCGGAGACTCCTACAATGAGCAGTTCTTC
TRBJ1-2 NA NA TRBV16 CASSQGRAPRGYTF TGTGCCAGCAGCCAGGGACGGGCACCCCGTGGCTACACCTTC
TRBJ1-5 NA TRBD1 TRBV27 CASGSGTGYQPQHF TGTGCCAGCGGGAGTGGGACAGGGTACCAGCCCCAGCATTTT
TRBJ1-2 NA NA TRBV4-1 CASSHPDTYNYGYTF TGCGCCAGCAGCCATCCCGACACTTATAACTATGGCTACACCTTC
TRBJ2-1 NA TRBD2 TRBV27 CASTKRLAAPSYEQFF TGTGCCAGCACAAAACGACTAGCGGCTCCAAGTTATGAGCAGTTCTTC
TRBJ1-2 NA NA TRBV9 CASSVDGGPGYGYTF TGTGCCAGCAGCGTAGATGGGGGCCCTGGCTATGGCTACACCTTC
TRBJ2-3 NA NA TRBV9 CASSDTDTQYF TGTGCCAGCAGCGACACAGATACGCAGTATTTT
TRBJ2-3 NA TRBD2 TRBV9 CASSVAGAGDTDTQYF TGTGCCAGCAGCGTAGCAGGAGCGGGAGACACAGATACGCAGTATTTT